This T cell receptor (beta chain) comes out of a study of T cell responses to AZD1222 COVID-19 vaccine. Study results and limitations: The CD4 TCRs associated with vaccination extended across spike and predominated at 160-218 and 743-854. Repertoires were obtained solely post-peak T cell response.

V was cut by 6 bases and J by 8 bases, with 19 bases left in between. From germline, CDR1 is MNHEY and CDR2 SMNVEV (reference sequence). This CDR3 is 15 amino acids long. Profiled with immunoSEQ multiplex PCR; TCRdb holds only in-frame clones, not every one. The sample contains 120,000 to 150,000 clones, around 83% of which appear only once. Turning to this clone: As yet, its antigen is unknown.

The V call is TRBV27, the J call TRBJ2-2, with D perhaps matching TRBD2 (6 bases). The sample consisted of peripheral blood, taken on day 0 of MenACWY control vaccination. This clonotype originated in an adult in good health. This CDR3 is CASRVGGAPGGELFF. The DNA of the CDR3 is TGTGCCAGCAGGGTTGGAGGGGCCCCGGGAGGGGAGCTGTTTTTT.